The T cell receptor (beta chain) described here comes from a study of blood T cell repertoires in COVID-19 (dated by TCRdb to 2020 to 2022). Some background on the complete study: Samples from collaborators originated in the United States, Italy and Spain and spanned both the acute and convalescent phases of COVID-19. A de-identified subject ID, COVID-19 status, age in years and sex were almost always included in the sample metadata. Deeply sampled blood TCRbeta repertoires from subjects exposed to, actively infected with, or recovered from COVID-19 were included in the dataset. The repertoires were released in a freely available public database intended as a resource for research on the immune response to SARS-CoV-2. The material from the prospective study consisted of cDNA or gDNA derived from T cells, B-cell-depleted T cells, or PBMCs. Samples were obtained from the ongoing ImmuneRACE study (first 160 participants) and from 1,000 to 1,500 subjects provided by 6 global collaborators. Where available, HLA class I and class II types were obtained from metadata supplied by the sample provider rather than from assay-based typing. The paper as a whole reports these results and caveats: Clinical and demographic metadata were provided uncurated, with the amount varying by source and participant.

Its CDR3 holds 16 amino acids, cysteine through phenylalanine. The sequence is cut down to CDR3 DNA, 48 bases in frame from base 1. V is reduced by 0 bases and J by 1 base, leaving a spacing of 12 bases between them. The germline V gene encodes CDR1 SGHDN and CDR2 FVKESK. Remarks on this clone: This clone's antigen is unknown. No base quality values were provided; no much bigger clone lies one nucleotide off.

A second Seattle source provided samples from volunteer blood donors who had recovered from COVID-19. The collaborating institutions used their own protocols to collect whole blood in K2EDTA tubes. For TCRbeta analysis, collaborators shipped samples in one of three forms: frozen whole blood, isolated PBMCs, or DNA extracted from either of those sample types. The immunoSEQ Assay, a bias-controlled multiplex PCR, was used to amplify TCRbeta CDR3 regions from genomic DNA. On the authors' methods: Nucleated cell counts per sample were estimated from amplification of reference gene primers within the assay. To quantify the absolute abundance of each unique TCRbeta CDR3 rearrangement, sequence reads were collapsed and filtered. For each sample, productive Simpson clonality was calculated as the square root of Simpson's diversity index across productive rearrangements. In TCRdb, the immuneACCESS table is reduced to in-frame sequences with V and J assigned. These tables do not hold every clone; where another copy was compared, an unresolved V gene accounts for under half, and the others remain unexplained. V, J and clone size are those of that table, while D and trimming were read from the DNA. The sample records fewer than 200,000 clones, about 86% of which are singletons. The ten largest make up about 0.95% of the sample.

The chain joins TRBV14 to TRBJ1-1; a confident D gene designation cannot be given. This sequence originates from a woman aged 18-30 years who had recovered from COVID-19. The sample taken for sequencing was peripheral blood. The CDR3 protein sequence reads: CASSQESGVRNTEAFF. The nucleotide sequence is TGTGCCAGCAGCCAAGAGTCGGGTGTAAGGAACACTGAAGCTTTCTTT.